This entry describes one T cell receptor (beta chain). Its antigen is not known. This sample was included in a study of cytomegalovirus exposure and HLA in healthy donors. Study outcomes and limitations: Versus the approximately 700-donor mean, an Asian-associated ancestry cluster reportedly showed fewer N-insertions in a later analysis.

This PCR relied on a set of 60 Vbeta primers and 13 Jbeta primers. Measured with immunoSEQ multiplex PCR; TCRdb has only the in-frame clones, and not every one. The table lists 110,000 to 150,000 clones, over 60% of them singletons, with roughly 2.1% in the top ten. The clonotype comes from a man between 35 and 55 years old in good health and CMV-seronegative. Sequencing input: PBMCs.

As DNA, the CDR3 is TGTGCCTCCGAATTGAGCTACGAGCAGTACTTC. As protein: CASELSYEQYF. This sequence joins TRBV30 and TRBJ2-7; no firm D call. CDR3 length equals 11 residues. Germline assignment: CDR1 GTSNPN and CDR2 SVGIG (reference sequence). Trimming cost V 7 bases and J 3 bases, with 10 bases left between them.